Sequencing of this T cell receptor beta chain was carried out in a study of cytomegalovirus exposure and HLA in healthy donors. PCR used 60 Vbeta primers and 13 Jbeta primers. The assay was immunoSEQ multiplex PCR, and TCRdb's table has in-frame clones only and misses some. The data show 130,000 to 150,000 clones, 75% to 90% seen once. The CDR3 is 14 residues long. From germline, CDR1 is SGHTA and CDR2 FQGNSA. Trimming cost V 5 bases and J 6 bases, with 14 bases left between them. The V and J genes are TRBV7-2 and TRBJ1-5; D remains ambiguous. The sample comprised PBMCs. The receptor was isolated from a man aged 40-49 years in good health and CMV-seronegative. The CDR3 is CASSPARGGQPQHF. Written as DNA, the CDR3 is TGTGCCAGCAGCCCGGCCCGCGGCGGTCAGCCCCAGCATTTT.